Listed below are T cell receptor beta chains from one sample, sequenced in a study of vaccination effects on CD4 cells after COVID-19. No antigen is known for these receptors. Some clones are missing from TCRdb's copy, which holds only in-frame ones; the method was immunoSEQ multiplex PCR. The table includes 35,000 to 40,000 clones, 65% to 75% detected once. Here the sequenced sample was CD4+ T cells from PBMCs cultured without peptide, taken before COVID-19 vaccination. The receptors were sampled from a human donor who received a COVID-19 vaccine. Each CDR3 is given without its conserved first and last residue. A D gene is named only where the DNA matches it firmly.

J gene,D gene,V gene,CDR3 protein
TRBJ2-7,TRBD2,TRBV7-2,ASSPAAGGYYEQY
TRBJ1-2,-,TRBV10-3,AISGQKDGYT
TRBJ1-2,TRBD1,TRBV28,ASRSQGVYGYT
TRBJ2-4,-,TRBV10-1,ASSDYLDLAKNIQY
TRBJ2-7,-,TRBV12-3/TRBV12-4,ASSQDSYEQY
TRBJ2-7,TRBD2,TRBV29-1,SVGGLASEQY
TRBJ2-3,-,TRBV12-5,ASGLDITDTQY
TRBJ1-6,-,TRBV5-1,ASSNRDPGNSPLH
TRBJ1-5,-,TRBV6-5,ASRIQGNQPQH
TRBJ1-1,TRBD1,TRBV18,ASSSGQRNTEAF
TRBJ2-1,-,TRBV2,ASSEALAGEQF
TRBJ2-7,-,TRBV4-3,ASSQRISYEQY
TRBJ1-1,-,TRBV30,AWSTGVNTEAF
TRBJ2-7,TRBD1,TRBV5-1,ASSLAGTGVSYEQY
TRBJ1-2,TRBD1,TRBV4-1,ASSHEGARNYGYT